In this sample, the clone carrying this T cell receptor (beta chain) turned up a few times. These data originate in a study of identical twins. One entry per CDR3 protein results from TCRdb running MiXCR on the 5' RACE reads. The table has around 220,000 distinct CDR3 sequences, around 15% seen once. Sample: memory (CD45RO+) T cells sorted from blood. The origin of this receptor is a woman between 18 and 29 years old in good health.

CDR3 in amino acids: CASSLEGPNQPQHF. The CDR3 DNA follows: TGTGCCAGCAGCTTGGAGGGGCCGAATCAGCCCCAGCATTTT. The genes are TRBV5-5 and TRBJ1-5; a possible D gene is TRBD1 (5 bases). This CDR3 comprises 14 residues. Per the germline V gene, CDR1 is SGHKS and CDR2 is YYEKEE (reference sequence). Trimming pared 0 bases from V and 4 bases from J, leaving 8 bases between.